These 7 T cell receptor beta chains were all obtained from the same sample, sequenced in a study of patients and donors after allogeneic stem cell transplantation. One entry per CDR3 protein, called by TCRdb with MiXCR from the RT-PCR reads. This table has fewer than 250,000 distinct CDR3 sequences, roughly an eighth appearing once. Sequencing was done on a sample of blood, either unsorted or a sorted T cell fraction (not recorded which). These receptors all come from a human donor who was either an allogeneic HSCT recipient or a stem cell or donor lymphocyte infusion donor (not recorded which). It is not recorded whose cells these are; they may come from a transplant donor.

The genes are TRBV6-1 and TRBJ1-2; a weak D match, TRBD1 (5 bases). Germline V gives CDR1 MNHNS, CDR2 SASEGT. The CDR3 contains 14 residues. Trimming pared 6 bases from V and 6 bases from J, leaving 17 bases between. CDR3 in amino acids: CASSPLGESHGYTF. The CDR3 DNA sequence: TGTGCCAGCAGCCCTTTAGGGGAATCCCATGGCTACACCTTC.

The V gene is TRBV11-1, the J gene TRBJ2-3, with D unresolved. Germline V CDR1 and CDR2: SGHAT, FQDESV (reference sequence). The CDR3 has 13 residues. The germline V and J ends were trimmed by 5 bases and 2 bases, with 8 bases remaining between them. CDR3 DNA: TGTGCCAGCAGCATGTCGTACACAGATACGCAGTATTTT. Amino acids: CASSMSYTDTQYF. The full variable domain, with the rest looked up from reference TRBV11-1 and TRBJ2-3, is EAEVAQSPRYKITEKSQAVAFWCDPISGHATLYWYRQILGQGPELLVQFQDESVVDDSQLPKDRFSAERLKGVDSTLKIQPAELGDSAMYLCASSMSYTDTQYFGPGTRLTVL.

This clonotype occurred many times. This rearrangement joins TRBV12-3 or TRBV12-4 to TRBJ1-5; a possible D gene is TRBD1 (6 bases). Deletions cut 5 bases from V and 7 bases from J, with 12 bases between. This CDR3 is 13 amino acids long. In nucleotides, the CDR3 is TGTGCCAGCAGTAGACAGGCGAGACAGCCCCAGCATTTT. Protein product: CASSRQARQPQHF.

The chain joins TRBV10-3 to TRBJ1-1, with D uncertain. Deletions cut 6 bases from V and 1 base from J, with 9 bases between. In germline, CDR1 is ENHRY, CDR2 SYGVKD. The CDR3 is 13 residues long. CDR3 loop: CAIRRRENTEAFF. CDR3 nucleotide sequence: TGTGCCATCAGAAGGCGGGAGAACACTGAAGCTTTCTTT.

V gene TRBV19 combines with J gene TRBJ1-1; 7 positions match TRBD1. The CDR3 is made up of 18 amino acids. Germline V gene data show CDR1 as LNHDA and CDR2 as SQIVND (reference sequence). The V segment lost 4 bases and the J segment 1 base; nucleotides outside the gene matches: 15. CDR3 in amino acids: CASSSTYLTGTENTEAFF. The CDR3 nucleotides are TGTGCCAGTAGTAGCACCTACCTAACCGGGACAGAGAACACTGAAGCTTTCTTT.

Only a few counts were recorded for this clonotype. The chain joins TRBV20-1 to TRBJ2-5, with 7 bases fitting TRBD1. V was clipped by 5 bases and J by 3 bases; unmatched bases: 6. This CDR3 is 13 amino acids long. In germline, CDR1 is DFQATT, CDR2 SNEGSKA (reference sequence). CDR3 nucleotides: TGCAGTGCTTATAGGGACAGCAAAGAGACCCAGTACTTC. It is translated as CSAYRDSKETQYF.

This clonotype came up a few times. This chain joins TRBV29-1 and TRBJ2-3; weak D call: TRBD2 (5 bases). V was cut by 6 bases and J by 4 bases, with 17 bases left in between. The CDR3 is 14 amino acids. Germline loops: CDR1 SQVTM, CDR2 ANQGSEA. The CDR3 DNA reads as TGCAGCGTCGTTACGGCGGAGAGGGCAGATACGCAGTATTTT. The encoded protein is CSVVTAERADTQYF.